Listed here is a single TCR beta chain. It lacks a known antigen. Base qualities are not provided; no much larger clone lies one nucleotide away. This record belongs to a study of CD8+CD57+ T cells in acquired aplastic anemia (dated by TCRdb to the late 2010s). With regard to the full study: On average, sorted CD4+ and CD8+ cells yielded 3 to 4 ug of extracted DNA, with a range of about 0.19 to 30 ug. CD8+CD57+ expansion was defined as a frequency above the mean frequency observed in healthy subjects. The research as a whole found: Some 30 CD8+ CDR3 sequences were found to be shared between patients and controls, but these sequences appeared to be highly expressed in patients and within the immunodominant clones of the patients. CD8+ Simpson's diversity did not differ significantly between patients and healthy controls (P=0.060).

Expansion of CD8+CD57+ cells had been shown by flow cytometry in the patients chosen for sequencing. Severe acquired aplastic anemia was diagnosed in all patients according to International Study of Aplastic Anemia and Agranulocytosis and Camitta criteria. At the time blood was sampled, none of the patients had received any therapy. The study deep-sequenced TCR repertoires of sorted CD4+ and CD8+ blood T cells from severe aplastic anemia patients and healthy subjects. Patients were enrolled in the USA under clinicaltrials.gov protocols 00001620, 01623167, 00001397, 00071045, 00081523 and 00961064. Ficoll-Paque density gradient centrifugation was used to isolate peripheral blood mononuclear cells. Before DNA extraction, CD4+ and CD8+ T cells were sorted with FACS or magnetic beads. V lost 2 bases and J lost 1 base; the stretch between them is 15 bases long. The germline V gene encodes CDR1 LNHDA and CDR2 SQIVND (reference sequence). The CDR3 starts with the cysteine, ends with the phenylalanine, and has 18 residues. The retained sequence is limited to the CDR3, 54 bases, with the frame set at the first base.

Profiling of TCR beta VDJ combinations and CDR3 sequences used genomic DNA as the template. An Illumina HiSeq 2000 was the platform used for TCR repertoire sequencing. The original methods were these. TRBV/TRBJ rearrangement plots, CDR3 size and DJ length profiles, and Simpson's diversity index were used to evaluate the repertoires. The most abundant DNA sequence in the deep sequencing data was defined as the immunodominant clone. CDR3 amino acid sequences were screened for sharing across subjects and compared with published repertoires and the VDJdb database. TCRdb applied fastp at Q25 and MiXCR to the public reads, then kept only in-frame beta chains. Each entry is one CDR3 protein sequence, shown with its most common DNA and genes. These V and J calls originate from TCRdb's pipeline instead of the authors' own analysis. Here the sample has under 350,000 distinct CDR3 sequences; under 65% occur a single time. Clones ranked in the top ten supply 1.3% of the sample.

This clonotype originated in a human donor with aplastic anemia. In this chain, TRBV19 is recombined with TRBJ1-6, with the D gene not clear enough to name. Sample: sorted CD4+, CD8+, or CD8+CD57+ T cells (not recorded which) from PBMCs. The bases are TGTGCCAGTAGTATACGGTGGTGGTGTAGGTCCTATAATTCACCCCTCCACTTT. Translated, it gives CASSIRWWCRSYNSPLHF.